A single sample is the source of the 3 T cell receptor beta chains below, sequenced in a study of blood T cell repertoires in COVID-19. The assay was immunoSEQ multiplex PCR, and TCRdb's table has in-frame clones only and misses some. The repertoire has about 250,000 clones, 85% to 95% of them found once; the top ten carry under 2.5%. Sequencing was carried out using PBMCs or T cells enriched from blood (not recorded which). These receptors came from a woman aged 18-29 years who had recovered from COVID-19.

This chain joins TRBV10-3 and TRBJ1-3, with 7 positions matching TRBD1. The trim removed 4 bases at V and 3 bases at J, leaving 3 bases unmatched. Per the germline V gene, CDR1 is ENHRY and CDR2 is SYGVKD. The CDR3 length is 14 residues. CDR3 protein: CAISGQGGGNTIYF. CDR3 DNA: TGTGCCATCAGTGGACAGGGCGGTGGAAACACCATATATTTT.

Written as DNA, the CDR3 is TGTGCCAGCAGCTTGGGGACAGGGGACGGCACAGATACGCAGTATTTT. Protein: CASSLGTGDGTDTQYF. The chain couples TRBV5-8 to TRBJ2-3, with TRBD1 matching over 9 bases. The CDR3 has 16 residues. Unmatched junction bases numbered 3, after V lost 0 bases and J lost 1 base. CDR1 is SGHTS and CDR2 is YDEGEE in the germline V gene.

Comments on this clone: Additional DNA sequences in this sample encode the identical CDR3. The rearrangement links TRBV7-2 to TRBJ1-1; D is possibly TRBD1 (6 bases). Germline V gene data show CDR1 as SGHTA and CDR2 as FQGNSA. The CDR3 loop spans 13 amino acids. The germline V and J ends were trimmed by 3 bases and 3 bases, with 8 bases remaining between them. The CDR3, as DNA: TGTGCCAGCAGCTTGGACAGAGACACTGAAGCTTTCTTT. Translation: CASSLDRDTEAFF.